What follows are 20 T cell receptor beta chains derived from one specimen sequenced in a study of CD8 T cells in ankylosing spondylitis. Study results and limitations: It appeared that ankylosing spondylitis blood was characterized by a TCR beta motif of several highly homologous variants.

Their antigen targets remain unknown. TCRdb reprocessed the 5' RACE reads with MiXCR, giving one entry per CDR3 protein. This sample has some 800,000 distinct CDR3 sequences; about 10% occur once, and the top ten carry approximately 0.46%. Sequencing was carried out using blood, either unsorted or a sorted T cell fraction (not recorded which). These TCRs come from a male donor with ankylosing spondylitis.

This clonotype was detected only a few times. V usage is TRBV6-5 and J usage is TRBJ1-3; the D gene is possibly TRBD1 (5 bases). Germline V CDR1 and CDR2: MNHEY, SVGAGI. The V end was cut by 2 bases, the J end by 3 bases, with 11 bases between. The CDR3 runs to 15 residues. This CDR3 is CASSYRRAGGNTIYF. The CDR3 region has the DNA TGTGCCAGCAGTTACCGCAGGGCGGGTGGAAACACCATATATTTT.

The CDR3 DNA is TGCAGTGCTCCAAAGCGGGGACAAGAGACCCAGTACTTC. Protein sequence: CSAPKRGQETQYF. The chain is built from TRBV20-1 and TRBJ2-5; 7 nucleotides line up with TRBD2. The CDR3 sequence is 13 residues long. From germline, CDR1 is DFQATT and CDR2 SNEGSKA (reference sequence). The V and J ends lost 5 bases and 2 bases, in that order; junction bases with no gene match: 5.

This clonotype was detected ten times or more. The genes are TRBV6-1 and TRBJ2-7; D remains unclear. Germline CDR1 is MNHNS and CDR2 is SASEGT. This CDR3 region has 11 residues. V was trimmed by 2 bases and J by 3 bases, leaving 2 bases between them. CDR3 sequence: CASSELYEQYF. DNA for the CDR3: TGTGCCAGCAGTGAACTCTACGAGCAGTACTTC.

This clonotype was observed a handful of times. The chain joins TRBV7-2 to TRBJ2-1; TRBD1 is a possible D gene (5 bases). The CDR3 runs 15 residues. Trimming cost V 8 bases and J 4 bases, with 18 bases left between them. Germline V gene sequence: CDR1 SGHTA, CDR2 FQGNSA. CDR3 in amino acids: CASQGKGPKYNEQFF. The CDR3 DNA follows: TGTGCCAGCCAGGGTAAGGGGCCAAAATACAATGAGCAGTTCTTC.

This clonotype was recorded at least ten times. V and J are TRBV6-2 or TRBV6-3 and TRBJ1-1, with D maybe TRBD1 (5 bases). Trimming cost V 5 bases and J 5 bases, with 9 bases left between them. The germline gives CDR1 MNHEY, CDR2 SVGEGT. CDR3 length: 12 amino acids. This CDR3 reads CASSEGWTEAFF. The CDR3 nucleotides read TGTGCCAGCAGTGAGGGGTGGACTGAAGCTTTCTTT.

In this sample, this clonotype turned up a few times. CDR3 residues: CASSLGLAPYNEQFF. The DNA for the CDR3 is TGCGCCAGCAGCTTGGGCCTAGCGCCCTACAATGAGCAGTTCTTC. The V gene is TRBV5-1, the J gene TRBJ2-1, with a weak D call TRBD2 (6 bases). V lost 0 bases and J lost 2, with 9 bases in between. The germline gives CDR1 SGHRS, CDR2 YFSETQ. The CDR3 covers 15 residues.

This chain links TRBV7-8 with TRBJ2-7; maybe TRBD1 (5 bases). With 1 base removed from V and 0 bases from J, the gap between germline ends came to 13 bases. This CDR3 has 16 residues. Germline V gene lookup returns CDR1 SGHVS and CDR2 FQNEAQ. CDR3 DNA: TGTGCCAGCAGCTTAGTTCAGGGCGCGTACTCCTACGAGCAGTACTTC. Protein sequence: CASSLVQGAYSYEQYF.

The J gene is TRBJ2-7, the V gene TRBV6-1; 8 bases are shared with TRBD2. Germline-derived CDR1 and CDR2 are MNHNS and SASEGT. V lost 6 bases and J lost 3; bases outside the gene matches: 7. This CDR3 contains 14 residues. The CDR3 is CASRDGGEDYEQYF. The CDR3 bases are TGTGCCAGCAGGGACGGGGGGGAGGACTACGAGCAGTACTTC.

As for this clonotype: The junction and the germline gene differ at one end; a read error may be behind it. The chain is built from TRBV4-3 and TRBJ2-3; D possibly corresponds to TRBD1 (5 bases). The CDR3 totals 14 residues. Per germline, CDR1 LGHNA and CDR2 YSLEER. The CDR3 nucleotides read TGCGCCAGCACCCAAGACAGTCTTACAGATACGCAGTATTTT. The encoded protein is CASTQDSLTDTQYF.

Only a few counts were recorded for this clonotype. The chain couples TRBV6-5 to TRBJ2-3; tentative D call: TRBD1 (6 bases). V lost 2 bases and J 7 bases, leaving 7 bases between the germline ends. The germline CDR1 and CDR2 sequences are MNHEY and SVGAGI. The CDR3 runs to 12 residues. CDR3 in amino acids: CASSYRGNTQYF. DNA of the CDR3: TGTGCCAGCAGTTACAGGGGGAATACGCAGTATTTT.

This clonotype showed up just a few times. V and J are TRBV4-2 and TRBJ2-3; 15 bases line up with TRBD2. From germline, CDR1 is LGHNA and CDR2 YNFKEQ. The J segment lost 1 base and the V segment lost 0 bases, leaving 8 bases of the junction unmatched. The CDR3 runs to 20 residues. The CDR3 nucleotides are TGTGCCAGCAGCCAAGAGAAGGGACTAGCGGGGGGTTGGGGCACAGATACGCAGTATTTT. Its translation is CASSQEKGLAGGWGTDTQYF.

This clonotype was observed many times. This chain joins TRBV20-1 and TRBJ1-6, with D hard to call. This CDR3 region has 13 residues. Trimming pared 3 bases from V and 4 bases from J, leaving 7 bases between. Germline CDR1 is DFQATT and CDR2 is SNEGSKA (reference sequence). The DNA of the CDR3 is TGCAGTGCTAGTCGGAATTATAATTCACCCCTCCACTTT. Residues: CSASRNYNSPLHF.

The V call is TRBV5-1, the J call TRBJ1-1; maybe TRBD1 (5 bases). The CDR3 totals 15 residues. CDR1 is SGHRS, CDR2 YFSETQ, per germline. V dropped 4 bases and J dropped 4 bases, with 17 bases sitting between them. CDR3 residues: CASSGGEGWSTEAFF. Written as DNA, the CDR3 is TGCGCCAGCAGCGGGGGAGAGGGCTGGAGCACTGAAGCTTTCTTT.

This clonotype was seen only a few times. The chain employs TRBV7-2 and TRBJ2-1, with D perhaps matching TRBD2 (5 bases). V was pared by 4 bases and J by 2 bases, with 12 bases between. Per germline, CDR1 SGHTA and CDR2 FQGNSA. The CDR3 spans 15 residues. Here the CDR3 reads CASSSAAATYNEQFF. The CDR3 DNA is TGTGCCAGCAGCTCCGCAGCGGCTACCTACAATGAGCAGTTCTTC.

This clonotype came up many times. The V gene is TRBV5-1, the J gene TRBJ2-7, with D possibly being TRBD2 (5 bases). This CDR3 is 15 amino acids long. The germline gives CDR1 SGHRS, CDR2 YFSETQ. Trimming left V 1 base short and J 0 bases short, with 11 bases between. CDR3 region: CASSLLSGSSYEQYF. CDR3 sequence (DNA): TGCGCCAGCAGCTTGTTGTCGGGGAGCTCCTACGAGCAGTACTTC.

The rearrangement uses TRBV27 and TRBJ2-3; 8 bases align to TRBD1. The CDR3 runs to 14 residues. Looked up from germline, CDR1 is MNHEY and CDR2 is SMNVEV (reference sequence). The junction had 3 bases not matched to a gene; V was cut back by 7 bases and J by 0 bases. CDR3 sequence (DNA): TGTGCCAGCACGCGGACAGGGAGCACAGATACGCAGTATTTT. This encodes CASTRTGSTDTQYF.

This clonotype was counted between two and nine times. This chain's CDR3 is CSASSGTNYGYTF. The CDR3 bases are TGCAGTGCTAGTTCGGGGACTAACTATGGCTACACCTTC. J is TRBJ1-2 and V is TRBV20-1; D gene unclear. The CDR3 sequence is 13 residues long. V lost 3 bases to trimming and J lost 0 bases, with 8 bases between them. Looked up from germline, CDR1 is DFQATT and CDR2 is SNEGSKA (reference sequence).

This clonotype was observed a handful of times. The chain combines TRBV20-1 with TRBJ2-1, with TRBD2 identical over 7 bases. Germline assignment: CDR1 DFQATT and CDR2 SNEGSKA (reference sequence). The CDR3 runs 13 residues. Unmatched junction bases numbered 1, after V lost 5 bases and J lost 0 bases. Written as DNA, the CDR3 is TGCAGTGCTGGGGACTACTCCTACAATGAGCAGTTCTTC. Its protein is CSAGDYSYNEQFF.

This clonotype was counted at least ten times. This chain links TRBV5-1 with TRBJ1-2, with D perhaps TRBD1 (5 bases). In germline, CDR1 is SGHRS, CDR2 YFSETQ. CDR3 size: 14 residues. Trimming shortened V by 0 bases and J by 6 bases, and 12 bases separated the two germline ends. The CDR3 here is CASSLAGTVDGYTF. Here the CDR3 DNA reads TGCGCCAGCAGCTTGGCCGGGACTGTAGATGGCTACACCTTC.

The chain has TRBV5-5 and TRBJ2-5; D unresolved. Between the trimmed V and J ends, which lost 3 bases and 2 bases, there was a span of 17 bases. Germline CDR1 is SGHKS and CDR2 is YYEKEE (reference sequence). The CDR3 spans 16 residues. CDR3 amino acids: CASSYVGWSLQETQYF. Here the CDR3 DNA reads TGTGCCAGCAGCTACGTCGGGTGGAGCCTTCAAGAGACCCAGTACTTC.